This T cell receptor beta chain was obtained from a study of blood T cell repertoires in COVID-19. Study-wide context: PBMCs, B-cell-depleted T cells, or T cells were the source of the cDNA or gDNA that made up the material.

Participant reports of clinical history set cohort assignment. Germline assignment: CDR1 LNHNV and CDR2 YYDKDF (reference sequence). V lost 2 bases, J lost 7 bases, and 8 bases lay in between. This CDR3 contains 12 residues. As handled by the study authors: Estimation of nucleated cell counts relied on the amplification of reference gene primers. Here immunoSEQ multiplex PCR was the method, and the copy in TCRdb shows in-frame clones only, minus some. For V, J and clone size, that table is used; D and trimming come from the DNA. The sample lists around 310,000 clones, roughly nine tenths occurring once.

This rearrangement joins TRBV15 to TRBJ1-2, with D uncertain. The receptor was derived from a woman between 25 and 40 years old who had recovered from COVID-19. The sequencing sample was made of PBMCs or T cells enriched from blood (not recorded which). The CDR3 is CATSRHEAGYTF. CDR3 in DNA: TGTGCCACCAGCAGACATGAGGCTGGCTACACCTTC.